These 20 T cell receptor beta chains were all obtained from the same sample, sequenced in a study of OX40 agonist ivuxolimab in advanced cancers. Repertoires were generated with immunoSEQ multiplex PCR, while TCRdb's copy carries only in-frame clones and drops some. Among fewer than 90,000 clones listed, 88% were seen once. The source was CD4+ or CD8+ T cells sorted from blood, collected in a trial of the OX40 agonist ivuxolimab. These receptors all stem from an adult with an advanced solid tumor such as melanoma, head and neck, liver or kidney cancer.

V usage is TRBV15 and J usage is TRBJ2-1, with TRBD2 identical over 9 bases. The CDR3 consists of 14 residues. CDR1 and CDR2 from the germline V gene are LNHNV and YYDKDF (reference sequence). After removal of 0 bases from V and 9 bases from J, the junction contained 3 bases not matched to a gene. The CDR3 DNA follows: TGTGCCACCAGCAGAGACTTGCGGGAGGGTGAGCAGTTCTTC. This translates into CATSRDLREGEQFF.

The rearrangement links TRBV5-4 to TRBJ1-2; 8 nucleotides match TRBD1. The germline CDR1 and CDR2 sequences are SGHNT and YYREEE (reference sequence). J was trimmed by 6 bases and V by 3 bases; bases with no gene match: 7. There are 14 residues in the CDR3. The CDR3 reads CASSWDRRGDGYTF. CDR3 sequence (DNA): TGTGCCAGCAGCTGGGACAGGCGGGGAGATGGCTACACCTTC.

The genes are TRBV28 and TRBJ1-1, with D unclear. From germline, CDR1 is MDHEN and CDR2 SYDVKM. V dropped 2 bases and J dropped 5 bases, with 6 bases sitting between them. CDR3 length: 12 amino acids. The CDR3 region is CASSLRKTEAFF. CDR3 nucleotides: TGTGCCAGCAGTTTACGGAAAACTGAAGCTTTCTTT.

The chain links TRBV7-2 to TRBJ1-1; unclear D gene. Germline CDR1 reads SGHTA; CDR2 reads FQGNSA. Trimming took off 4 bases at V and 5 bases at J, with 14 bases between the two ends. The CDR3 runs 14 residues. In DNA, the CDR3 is TGTGCCAGCAGCTCCCGGGCTGGGGTTACTGAAGCTTTCTTT. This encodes CASSSRAGVTEAFF.

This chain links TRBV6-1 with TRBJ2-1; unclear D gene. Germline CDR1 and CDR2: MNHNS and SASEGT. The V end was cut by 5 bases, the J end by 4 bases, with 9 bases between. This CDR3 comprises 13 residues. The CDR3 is CASSRVSYNEQFF. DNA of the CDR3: TGTGCCAGCAGTAGGGTGTCTTACAATGAGCAGTTCTTC.

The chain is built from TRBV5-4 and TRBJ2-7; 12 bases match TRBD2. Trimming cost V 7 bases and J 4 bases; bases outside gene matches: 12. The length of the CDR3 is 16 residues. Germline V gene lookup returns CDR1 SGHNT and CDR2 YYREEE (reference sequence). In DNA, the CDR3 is TGTGCCAGCGGAGCGGGGCTAGCGGGAGGGGTATACGAGCAGTACTTC. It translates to CASGAGLAGGVYEQYF.

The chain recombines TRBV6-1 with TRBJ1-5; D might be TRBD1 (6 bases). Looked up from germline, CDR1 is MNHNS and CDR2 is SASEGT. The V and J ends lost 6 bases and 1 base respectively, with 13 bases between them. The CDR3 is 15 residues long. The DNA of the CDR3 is TGTGCCAGCAGACATACCCAGGGGAGCAATCAGCCCCAGCATTTT. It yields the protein CASRHTQGSNQPQHF.

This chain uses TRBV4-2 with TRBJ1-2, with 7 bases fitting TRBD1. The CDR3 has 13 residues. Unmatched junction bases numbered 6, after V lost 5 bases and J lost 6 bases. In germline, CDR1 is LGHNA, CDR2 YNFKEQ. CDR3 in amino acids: CASSSRQGDGYTF. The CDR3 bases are TGTGCCAGCAGCTCCCGACAGGGCGATGGCTACACCTTC.

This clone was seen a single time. CDR3 sequence reads: CASSSYNTGAGTQYF. CDR3 sequence (DNA): TGTGCCAGCTCATCTTACAACACAGGGGCTGGGACCCAGTACTTC. J is TRBJ2-5 and V is TRBV18; 7 bases agree with TRBD1. Germline assignment: CDR1 KGHSH and CDR2 LQKENI. V shed 5 bases, J shed 7 bases, and the junction held 13 bases outside the gene matches. This CDR3 has 15 amino acids.

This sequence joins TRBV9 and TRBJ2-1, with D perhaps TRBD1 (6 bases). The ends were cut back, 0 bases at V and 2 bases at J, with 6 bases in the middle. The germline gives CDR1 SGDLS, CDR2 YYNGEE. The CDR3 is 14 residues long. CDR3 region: CASSVAGAYNEQFF. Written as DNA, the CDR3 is TGTGCCAGCAGCGTAGCAGGGGCCTACAATGAGCAGTTCTTC. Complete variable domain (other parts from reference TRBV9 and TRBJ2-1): DSGVTQTPKHLITATGQRVTLRCSPRSGDLSVYWYQQSLDQGLQFLIQYYNGEERAKGNILERFSAQQFPDLHSELNLSSLELGDSALYFCASSVAGAYNEQFFGPGTRLTVL.

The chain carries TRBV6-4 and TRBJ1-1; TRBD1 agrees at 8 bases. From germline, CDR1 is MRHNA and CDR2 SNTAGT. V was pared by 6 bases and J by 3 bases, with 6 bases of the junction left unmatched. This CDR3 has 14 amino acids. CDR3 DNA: TGTGCCAGCAGAGGACAGGGATGGGACACTGAAGCTTTCTTT. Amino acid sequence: CASRGQGWDTEAFF.

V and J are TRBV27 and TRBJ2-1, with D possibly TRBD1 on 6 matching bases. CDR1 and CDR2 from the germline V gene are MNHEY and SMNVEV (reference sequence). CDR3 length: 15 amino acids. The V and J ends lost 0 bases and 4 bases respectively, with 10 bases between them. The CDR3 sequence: CASSLSGGAYNEQFF. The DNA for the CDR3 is TGTGCCAGCAGTTTATCTGGGGGCGCGTACAATGAGCAGTTCTTC.

CDR3 protein: CASSRRNSGSEQFF. The CDR3 DNA follows: TGTGCCAGCTCACGCAGAAATAGCGGGAGTGAGCAGTTCTTC. The chain carries TRBV18 and TRBJ2-1; TRBD2 agrees at 9 bases. V dropped 4 bases and J dropped 9; count of bases not matched to a gene: 7. The CDR3 totals 14 residues. CDR1 is KGHSH and CDR2 is LQKENI in the germline V gene.

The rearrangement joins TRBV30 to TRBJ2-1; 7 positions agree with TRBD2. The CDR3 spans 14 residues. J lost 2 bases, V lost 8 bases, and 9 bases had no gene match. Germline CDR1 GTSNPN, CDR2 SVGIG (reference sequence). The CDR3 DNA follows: TGTGCCGCTGGGGAGGGGATCGCCTACAATGAGCAGTTCTTC. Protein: CAAGEGIAYNEQFF.

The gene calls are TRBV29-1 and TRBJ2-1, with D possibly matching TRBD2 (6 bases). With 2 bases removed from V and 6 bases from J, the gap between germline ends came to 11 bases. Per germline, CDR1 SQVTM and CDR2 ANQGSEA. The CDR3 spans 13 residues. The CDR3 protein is CSVELGGANEQFF. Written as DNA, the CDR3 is TGCAGCGTTGAATTGGGGGGAGCCAATGAGCAGTTCTTC.

The CDR3 spells CASSSETGLEQYF. Written as DNA, the CDR3 is TGTGCCAGCAGCTCCGAAACGGGTCTGGAGCAGTACTTC. This chain links TRBV27 with TRBJ2-7; D is ambiguous. This CDR3 contains 13 residues. V was cut by 6 bases and J by 7 bases, with 16 bases left in between. In germline, CDR1 is MNHEY, CDR2 SMNVEV (reference sequence).

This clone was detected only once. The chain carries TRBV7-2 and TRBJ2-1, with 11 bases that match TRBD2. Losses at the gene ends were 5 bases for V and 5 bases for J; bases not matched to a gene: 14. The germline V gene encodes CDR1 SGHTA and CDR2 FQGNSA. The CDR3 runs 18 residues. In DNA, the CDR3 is TGTGCCAGCAGCGGCCGACTAGCGGGACCCACTCGGGACAATGAGCAGTTCTTC. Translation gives CASSGRLAGPTRDNEQFF. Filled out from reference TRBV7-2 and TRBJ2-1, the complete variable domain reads GAGVSQSPSNKVTEKGKDVELRCDPISGHTALYWYRQSLGQGLEFLIYFQGNSAPDKSGLPSDRFSAERTGGSVSTLTIQRTQQEDSAVYLCASSGRLAGPTRDNEQFFGPGTRLTVL.

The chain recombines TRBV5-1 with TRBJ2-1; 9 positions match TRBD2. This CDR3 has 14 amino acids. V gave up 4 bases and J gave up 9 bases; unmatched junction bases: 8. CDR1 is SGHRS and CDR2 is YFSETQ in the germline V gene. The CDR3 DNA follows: TGCGCCAGCAGCAGGGGACTAGCAGGGGGTGAGCAGTTCTTC. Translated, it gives CASSRGLAGGEQFF.

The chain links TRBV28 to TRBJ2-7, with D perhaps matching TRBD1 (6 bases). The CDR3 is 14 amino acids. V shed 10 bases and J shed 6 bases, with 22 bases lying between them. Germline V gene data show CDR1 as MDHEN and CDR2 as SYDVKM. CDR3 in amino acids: CATNIMKQGVEQYF. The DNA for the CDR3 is TGTGCCACCAACATTATGAAACAGGGAGTCGAGCAGTACTTC.

The CDR3: CASSPYRTGNEKLFF. The CDR3, as DNA: TGTGCCAGCAGCCCTTACAGGACAGGGAACGAAAAACTGTTTTTT. The V and J genes are TRBV7-2 and TRBJ1-4; 8 positions match TRBD1. The germline CDR1 and CDR2 sequences are SGHTA and FQGNSA. The ends lost 5 bases at V and 8 bases at J; junction bases unmatched: 10. This CDR3 is 15 amino acids long.